This T cell receptor beta chain was recorded in a study of a mutant IDH1 vaccine in newly diagnosed glioma. Study as a whole: Treated patients had a mean age of roughly 40 years and an approximately 60% male, 37.5% female split. Previous treatment comprised radiotherapy, temozolomide, or both, mostly both. Study-wide results and limits: Shifts in the top peripheral T cell clonotypes seemed unrelated to pseudoprogression.

Libraries were prepared by immunoSEQ multiplex PCR; TCRdb keeps only in-frame clonotypes and omits some of them. The table includes about 63,000 clones, 65% to 85% detected once. Comments on this clone: The antigen is not known.

Germline assignment: CDR1 SGHNT and CDR2 YENEEA. This CDR3 has 14 amino acids. V lost 7 bases, J lost 0 bases, and 13 bases lay in between. Time point noted: baseline, week 1 (first vaccination visit). The treatment here: pre-vaccination baseline after standard-of-care therapy. The material was peripheral blood mononuclear cells (PBMCs), obtained from a glioma patient treated with radiotherapy, temozolomide or both. The chain joins TRBV11-3 to TRBJ2-7; D may be TRBD1 or TRBD2 (5 bases each). The receptor was derived from a woman aged 18-30 years with glioma. Some clones in this sample may be carry-over from other donors' samples. The CDR3: CASTRDGISYEQYF. CDR3 DNA sequence: TGTGCCAGCACCAGGGACGGTATCTCCTACGAGCAGTACTTC.